Sequencing of this TCR beta chain was carried out in a study of cytomegalovirus exposure and HLA in healthy donors. Findings of the study overall: It was reportedly the case that the classifier diagnosed cytomegalovirus status with high specificity and sensitivity.

PCR used 60 Vbeta primers and 13 Jbeta primers. Generated by immunoSEQ multiplex PCR, the TCRdb table keeps only in-frame clones and is missing some. The table has about 150,000 clones, about 75% seen once. The CDR3 contains 18 residues. CDR1 and CDR2 (germline): SQVTM, ANQGSEA. V shed 5 bases, J shed 0 bases, and the junction held 14 bases outside the gene matches. On this clone: No antigen is known for it.

The TCR sequence derives from a man aged 18 to 29 in good health and CMV-seropositive. The chain is built from TRBV29-1 and TRBJ2-5, with 11 bases fitting TRBD2. Sequencing was performed on PBMCs. CDR3 in DNA: TGCAGCGTTTTTTCGGCGGGACTAGCGGCCGCTTACCAAGAGACCCAGTACTTC. This codes for CSVFSAGLAAAYQETQYF.